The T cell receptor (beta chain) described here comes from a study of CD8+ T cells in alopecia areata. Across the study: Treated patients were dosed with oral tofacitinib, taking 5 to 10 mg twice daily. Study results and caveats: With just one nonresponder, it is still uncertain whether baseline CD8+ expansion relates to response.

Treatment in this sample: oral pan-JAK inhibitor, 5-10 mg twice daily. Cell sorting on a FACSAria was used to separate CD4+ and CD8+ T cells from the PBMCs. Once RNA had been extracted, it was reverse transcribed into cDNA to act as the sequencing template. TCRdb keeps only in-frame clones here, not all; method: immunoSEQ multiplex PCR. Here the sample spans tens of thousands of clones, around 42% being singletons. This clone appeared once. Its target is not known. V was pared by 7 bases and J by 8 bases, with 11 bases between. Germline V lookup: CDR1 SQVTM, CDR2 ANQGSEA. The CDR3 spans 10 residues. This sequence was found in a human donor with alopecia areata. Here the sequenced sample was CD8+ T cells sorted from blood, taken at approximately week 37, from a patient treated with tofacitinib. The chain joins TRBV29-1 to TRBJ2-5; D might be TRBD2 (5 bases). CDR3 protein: CSAGIRTQYF. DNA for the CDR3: TGCAGCGCGGGGATCAGAACCCAGTACTTC.